This TCR beta chain emerged from a study of blood T cells in healthy people across ages. Study results and limitations: Researchers report that TCR beta diversity correlated strongly with naive T cell percentage. The fall in TCR beta diversity per million T cells was roughly linear with age.

Deletions cut 2 bases from V and 6 bases from J, with 13 bases between. The CDR3 totals 14 residues. Germline V gene data show CDR1 as SNHLY and CDR2 as FYNNEI. The use of a sample-barcoded 5' primer and a J-beta primer mix characterized a second PCR of about 7 to 12 cycles. TCRdb fed the 5' RACE reads into MiXCR, producing one record per CDR3 protein. The sample has approximately 1,000,000 distinct CDR3 sequences, around two fifths seen once; the top ten hold 10% to 15%. As regards this clonotype: Its antigen is not identified.

This chain uses TRBV2 with TRBJ1-2; possible D gene TRBD1, 5 bases. The receptor was isolated from a man aged 18-30 years in good health. Sequenced input: blood. The CDR3 bases are TGTGCCAGCAGTGAAATTAAACAGGTCCATGGCTACACCTTC. Protein product: CASSEIKQVHGYTF.